This T cell receptor (beta chain) stems from a study of neurological immune-mediated disorders. In this sample, this clonotype turned up many times. MiXCR was run by TCRdb on the 5' RACE reads, yielding one entry per CDR3 protein. The data show about 120,000 distinct CDR3 sequences, with about 3.4% seen just once and 1% to 1.5% held by the top ten. V lost 3 bases and J 4 bases, leaving 13 bases between the germline ends. The length of the CDR3 is 14 residues. Germline values: CDR1 SGHRS, CDR2 YFSETQ. The TCR comes from a woman aged 25 to 39 with multiple sclerosis. V usage is TRBV5-1 and J usage is TRBJ1-2; D gene unclear. The sample comprised PBMCs. CDR3: CASSSREGSYGYTF. CDR3 nucleotide sequence: TGCGCCAGCAGCTCGAGGGAGGGCTCCTATGGCTACACCTTC.